The source of this T cell receptor (beta chain) is a study of blood T cell repertoires in COVID-19. Overall study context: Both acute and convalescent COVID-19 samples were obtained from the United States, Italy and Spain.

The CDR3 spans 16 residues. Trimming removed 7 bases at V and 1 base at J, with 17 bases between. Germline V gene sequence: CDR1 MNHEY, CDR2 SMNVEV (reference sequence). Data came from immunoSEQ multiplex PCR; TCRdb stores just in-frame clones and leaves some out. The sample carries over 250,000 clones, about four fifths recorded once. Specimen: peripheral blood. The rearrangement joins TRBV27 to TRBJ1-5; a possible D gene is TRBD1 (5 bases). The origin of this receptor is a woman in her fifties or sixties who had recovered from COVID-19. CDR3 region: CASMESGDSSNQPQHF. The CDR3 DNA is TGTGCCAGCATGGAGAGTGGGGACTCGAGCAATCAGCCCCAGCATTTT.